This entry concerns a single T cell receptor (beta chain). Its antigen remains unknown. This CDR3 is built from 16 residues. The germline V and J ends were trimmed by 6 bases and 0 bases, with 15 bases remaining between them. From germline, CDR1 is LNHDA and CDR2 SQIVND (reference sequence). This entry is derived from a study of identical twins' blood T cells. Study-level findings and limits: V gene usage reportedly matched far better within twin pairs than unrelated donors.

Each TCR cDNA library carried sample-specific barcodes on both ends. MiXCR was run by TCRdb on the 5' RACE reads, yielding one entry per CDR3 protein. The repertoire holds 300,000 to 400,000 distinct CDR3 sequences, with roughly 31% as singletons. Sample: PBMCs. The TCR originated in a woman aged 18-49 years in good health. The chain uses TRBV19 and TRBJ1-5; D is unclear. The CDR3: CASSPGRRNSNQPQHF. DNA for the CDR3: TGTGCCAGTAGCCCCGGACGGAGAAATAGCAATCAGCCCCAGCATTTT.